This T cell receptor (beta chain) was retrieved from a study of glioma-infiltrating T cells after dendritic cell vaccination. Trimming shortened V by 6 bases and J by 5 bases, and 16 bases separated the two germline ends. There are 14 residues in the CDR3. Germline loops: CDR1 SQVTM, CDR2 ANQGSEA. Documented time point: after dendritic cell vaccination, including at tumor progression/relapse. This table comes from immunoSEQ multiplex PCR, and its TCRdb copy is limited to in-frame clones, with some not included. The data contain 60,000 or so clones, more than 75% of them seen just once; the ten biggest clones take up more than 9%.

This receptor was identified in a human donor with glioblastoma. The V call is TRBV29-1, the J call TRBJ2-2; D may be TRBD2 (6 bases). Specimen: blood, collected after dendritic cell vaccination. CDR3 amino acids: CSVRGGGSTGELFF. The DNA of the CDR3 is TGCAGCGTGAGAGGTGGGGGGTCTACCGGGGAGCTGTTTTTT.